The 31 T cell receptor beta chains presented below share a single source sample, sequenced in a study of spatial heterogeneity in lung cancer. MiXCR was run by TCRdb on the 5' RACE reads, yielding one entry per CDR3 protein. The sample includes 30,000 to 45,000 distinct CDR3 sequences, 7.5% seen only once; the top ten take 25% to 35%. Time point defined: sample taken at primary tumor resection. Whole RNA was taken from tumor, nontumor lung or frozen PBMC; it was then sequenced unsorted. The input for sequencing was PBMCs, taken at surgery. The source of these receptors is a male donor with early-stage non-small cell lung cancer.

This clonotype was picked up a small number of times. V is TRBV5-1 and J is TRBJ2-3; 10 nucleotides line up with TRBD2. The V segment lost 4 bases and the J segment 1 base; nucleotides outside the gene matches: 9. Germline lookup yields CDR1 SGHRS and CDR2 YFSETQ. The CDR3 is made up of 17 amino acids. CDR3 nucleotides: TGCGCCAGCAGCGCCCTGACTAGCGGGTTGGGCACAGATACGCAGTATTTT. It is translated as CASSALTSGLGTDTQYF.

This clonotype was recorded many times. This rearrangement joins TRBV18 to TRBJ1-1; D unclear. V was cut by 3 bases and J by 3 bases, with 14 bases left in between. The CDR3 extends over 15 amino acids. Germline assignment: CDR1 KGHSH and CDR2 LQKENI. CDR3 sequence reads: CASSPQVEGYTEAFF. The CDR3, as DNA: TGTGCCAGCTCACCCCAAGTGGAGGGCTACACTGAAGCTTTCTTT.

The chain uses TRBV5-4 and TRBJ1-6, with D perhaps TRBD1 (6 bases). The ends were cut back, 3 bases at V and 6 bases at J, with 16 bases in the middle. Per germline, CDR1 SGHNT and CDR2 YYREEE (reference sequence). CDR3 length equals 16 residues. The CDR3 DNA sequence: TGTGCCAGCAGCTCAAGACAGGTGCTAGCTAATTCACCCCTCCACTTT. Residues: CASSSRQVLANSPLHF.

This clonotype was seen repeatedly, ten times or more. This sequence joins TRBV5-1 and TRBJ2-2; TRBD1 is a possible D gene (6 bases). This CDR3 spans 15 amino acids. From germline, CDR1 is SGHRS and CDR2 YFSETQ. V dropped 4 bases and J dropped 3 bases, with 13 bases sitting between them. Here the CDR3 reads CASSHGTLYTGELFF. CDR3 DNA sequence: TGCGCCAGCAGCCACGGGACACTGTACACCGGGGAGCTGTTTTTT.

This clonotype was detected many times. This chain joins TRBV12-3 or TRBV12-4 and TRBJ1-4; D unclear. The V and J ends lost 6 bases and 6 bases respectively, with 14 bases between them. The CDR3 has 14 amino acids. As DNA, the CDR3 is TGTGCCAGCAGCCTTAGCAGTTTAGATGAAAAACTGTTTTTT. Protein product: CASSLSSLDEKLFF.

The rearrangement joins TRBV6-6 to TRBJ2-1; D possibly corresponds to TRBD2 (6 bases). CDR3 length: 19 residues. V lost 4 bases and J lost 3, with 25 bases in between. CDR1 is MNHNY and CDR2 is SVGAGI in the germline V gene (reference sequence). CDR3 amino acids: CASSLWSVWTTASYNEQFF. CDR3 DNA sequence: TGTGCCAGCAGTTTATGGAGTGTCTGGACTACGGCCAGCTACAATGAGCAGTTCTTC.

The J gene is TRBJ2-2, the V gene TRBV25-1; D might be TRBD2 (6 bases). Germline V gene sequence: CDR1 MGHDK, CDR2 SYGVNS. This CDR3 has 15 amino acids. V dropped 1 base and J dropped 3 bases, with 9 bases sitting between them. Here the CDR3 reads CASSEWGLDTGELFF. Here the CDR3 DNA reads TGTGCCAGCAGTGAATGGGGACTCGACACCGGGGAGCTGTTTTTT.

This clonotype was seen more than once but under ten times. The chain links TRBV2 to TRBJ2-2; D gene ambiguous. The germline CDR1 and CDR2 sequences are SNHLY and FYNNEI. The CDR3 loop spans 16 amino acids. Trimming left V 5 bases short and J 2 bases short, with 15 bases between. The CDR3 loop reads CASSPTSPLNTGELFF. CDR3 nucleotides: TGTGCCAGCAGTCCGACTTCTCCACTAAACACCGGGGAGCTGTTTTTT.

V and J are TRBV6-2 or TRBV6-3 and TRBJ2-7; 7 bases map to TRBD2. Per the germline V gene, CDR1 is MNHEY and CDR2 is SVGEGT. V shed 6 bases, J shed 1 base, and the junction held 9 bases outside the gene matches. The CDR3 spans 15 residues. CDR3 DNA sequence: TGTGCCAGCAGCCCCCGGGGGGTTGGATCCTACGAGCAGTACTTC. This gives the protein CASSPRGVGSYEQYF.

This clonotype came up many times. The chain carries TRBV20-1 and TRBJ1-2; 7 nucleotides align to TRBD1. The CDR3 loop spans 13 amino acids. The germline V gene has CDR1 DFQATT and CDR2 SNEGSKA (reference sequence). For the CDR3, the DNA is TGCACCGTTATCTGGCCAGGGGGAGATGGCTACACCTTC. This translates into CTVIWPGGDGYTF.

This clonotype appeared many times. The DNA of the CDR3 is TGTGCCAGTAGGACAGGTCCGGCAGGGGATGAGCAGTTCTTC. This translates into CASRTGPAGDEQFF. This chain uses TRBV19 with TRBJ2-1, with D possibly TRBD1 on 6 matching bases. Germline assignment: CDR1 LNHDA and CDR2 SQIVND (reference sequence). CDR3 length: 14 residues. The V end was cut by 6 bases, the J end by 8 bases, with 17 bases between.

This clonotype was recorded a few times. In nucleotides, the CDR3 is TGCAGTGCTACCGCAGGGATTTCCTACAATGAGCAGTTCTTC. Translated: CSATAGISYNEQFF. The chain uses TRBV20-1 and TRBJ2-1; possible D gene TRBD1, 5 bases. Trimming cost V 4 bases and J 1 base, with 11 bases left between them. The CDR3 is 14 residues long. Germline assignment: CDR1 DFQATT and CDR2 SNEGSKA (reference sequence).

The chain uses TRBV12-3 or TRBV12-4 and TRBJ2-3, with a weak D call TRBD2 (5 bases). This CDR3 region has 15 residues. The V and J ends lost 3 bases and 0 bases respectively, with 10 bases between them. The CDR3 region is CASSFERESTDTQYF. The CDR3 DNA reads TGTGCCAGCAGTTTCGAGAGGGAGAGCACAGATACGCAGTATTTT.

The chain couples TRBV6-2 or TRBV6-3 to TRBJ2-7; the D gene is possibly TRBD1 (5 bases). Deletions cut 6 bases from V and 2 bases from J, with 14 bases between. The CDR3 consists of 14 residues. CDR1 is MNHEY and CDR2 is SVGEGT in the germline V gene. CDR3 amino acids: CASSTRQGTYEQYF. The CDR3 DNA reads as TGTGCCAGCAGCACCCGTCAGGGCACCTACGAGCAGTACTTC.

This clonotype was seen a handful of times. The CDR3 protein is CSASSSAQGGPGYTF. The CDR3 coding sequence is TGCAGTGCTAGTTCCAGCGCTCAAGGGGGACCTGGCTACACCTTC. The genes are TRBV20-1 and TRBJ1-2, with TRBD1 as a possible D gene (6 bases). The CDR3 contains 15 residues. V dropped 3 bases and J dropped 7 bases, with 21 bases sitting between them. Germline V gene data show CDR1 as DFQATT and CDR2 as SNEGSKA (reference sequence).

This clonotype was detected only a few times. This rearrangement joins TRBV6-5 to TRBJ2-7; no clear D gene. Trimming took 8 bases from V and 3 from J, leaving 14 bases between them. This CDR3 spans 13 amino acids. In germline, CDR1 is MNHEY, CDR2 SVGAGI. CDR3 sequence (DNA): TGTGCCAGCGGTCAGGACCCTTACTACGAGCAGTACGTC. It translates to CASGQDPYYEQYV.

This clonotype was observed at least ten times. V is TRBV29-1 and J is TRBJ1-1; no clear D gene. Germline assignment: CDR1 SQVTM and CDR2 ANQGSEA. This CDR3 is 11 amino acids long. Trimming shortened V by 3 bases and J by 6 bases, and 8 bases separated the two germline ends. The CDR3 DNA follows: TGCAGCGTTGATGACGGCGCTGAAGCTTTCTTT. This sequence encodes CSVDDGAEAFF.

The sample holds many counts of this clonotype. J is TRBJ2-3 and V is TRBV29-1; 7 nucleotides agree with TRBD2. The CDR3 consists of 13 residues. Germline-derived CDR1 and CDR2 are SQVTM and ANQGSEA. V shed 8 bases and J 6 bases; nucleotides not matched to a gene: 11. The CDR3 DNA sequence: TGCAGCCCCCTCCCTAGCGGAGGGGATACGCAGTATTTT. It translates to CSPLPSGGDTQYF.

This clonotype appeared many times. The genes are TRBV7-3 and TRBJ1-1; a possible D gene is TRBD1 (5 bases). The length of the CDR3 is 13 residues. Per germline, CDR1 SGHTA and CDR2 FQGTGA. V lost 2 bases and J lost 5, with 9 bases in between. CDR3 amino acids: CASSLGGGTEAFF. The CDR3 DNA follows: TGTGCCAGCAGCTTAGGGGGTGGTACTGAAGCTTTCTTT. Filled out from reference TRBV7-3 and TRBJ1-1, the complete variable domain reads GAGVSQTPSNKVTEKGKYVELRCDPISGHTALYWYRQSLGQGPEFLIYFQGTGAADDSGLPNDRFFAVRPEGSVSTLKIQRTERGDSAVYLCASSLGGGTEAFFGQGTRLTVV.

The sample holds a few counts of this clonotype. The V gene is TRBV6-8, the J gene TRBJ1-5; D not certain. V was shortened by 4 bases and J by 5 bases, with 6 bases between the two germline ends. Germline-derived CDR1 and CDR2 are MNHGY and SAAAGT. The CDR3 has 12 residues. CDR3 nucleotides: TGTGCCAGCAGTTTAAGGGATCAGCCCCAGCATTTT. Its protein product is CASSLRDQPQHF.

Worth noting for this clonotype: One junction end disagrees with the germline gene, perhaps due to a read error. V is TRBV18 and J is TRBJ1-1; 7 nucleotides match TRBD1. The CDR3 consists of 13 residues. CDR1 KGHSH and CDR2 LQKENI come from the germline V gene. The chain's CDR3 is CASSPDRVAEALF. The CDR3 DNA reads as TGTGCCAGCTCACCAGACAGGGTCGCCGAAGCTCTCTTT.

This clonotype was seen at least ten times. This rearrangement joins TRBV29-1 to TRBJ2-7; D ambiguous. Germline V gene lookup returns CDR1 SQVTM and CDR2 ANQGSEA. The CDR3 consists of 16 residues. The CDR3 loop is CRIKAPQSQEHYEQYV. For the CDR3, the DNA is TGTAGAATCAAAGCCCCGCAGTCTCAGGAACACTACGAGCAGTACGTC.

This clonotype was observed many times. The chain carries TRBV6-5 and TRBJ2-3; D remains ambiguous. CDR1 is MNHEY and CDR2 is SVGAGI in the germline V gene. The CDR3 consists of 13 residues. Trimming pared 2 bases from V and 7 bases from J, leaving 10 bases between. CDR3 bases: TGTGCCAGCAGTTACCCGGCAACGAATACGCAGTATTTT. Its translation: CASSYPATNTQYF.

The sample holds a few counts of this clonotype. The chain has TRBV14 and TRBJ2-7, with 7 bases matching TRBD1. Per germline, CDR1 SGHDN and CDR2 FVKESK. The CDR3 is made up of 14 amino acids. Trimming at V came to 4 bases and at J to 3 bases, leaving 6 bases not matched to a gene. Here the CDR3 DNA reads TGTGCCAGCAGCCCCCGGGCAGGGGGCTACGAGCAGTACTTC. Translated, it gives CASSPRAGGYEQYF.

The rearrangement uses TRBV5-1 and TRBJ2-2, with D unclear. The CDR3 covers 14 residues. Germline V CDR1 and CDR2: SGHRS, YFSETQ. V was pared by 1 base and J by 5 bases, with 9 bases between. The CDR3 reads CASSLNVGTGELFF. In nucleotides, the CDR3 is TGCGCCAGCAGCTTGAACGTGGGGACCGGGGAGCTGTTTTTT.

This clonotype was picked up many times. The junction does not match germline at one end; this may be a read error. V and J are TRBV20-1 and TRBJ1-3, with D hard to call. CDR3 size: 13 residues. From germline, CDR1 is DFQATT and CDR2 SNEGSKA (reference sequence). In nucleotides, the CDR3 is TGCAGTGCCGTCGGGCGCTCTGGAGACACCATATATTTT. Amino acid sequence: CSAVGRSGDTIYF.

The J gene is TRBJ2-7, the V gene TRBV5-4, with 8 positions matching TRBD2. Germline lookup yields CDR1 SGHNT and CDR2 YYREEE (reference sequence). V lost 1 base, J lost 5 bases, and 5 bases stayed unmatched. The CDR3 spans 14 residues. The CDR3 bases are TGTGCCAGCAGCTTGAGCGGGAGAATCGACGAGCAGTACGTC. It yields the protein CASSLSGRIDEQYV.

This clonotype has at least ten counts. The V and J genes are TRBV7-9 and TRBJ2-2, with 8 bases that match TRBD1. The CDR3 contains 16 residues. The germline gives CDR1 SEHNR, CDR2 FQNEAQ (reference sequence). J lost 4 bases, V lost 6 bases, and 10 bases had no gene match. CDR3 sequence: CASRLDRVYSTGELFF. The CDR3, as DNA: TGTGCCAGCAGGCTGGACAGGGTTTATAGCACCGGGGAGCTGTTTTTT. The full variable domain, rest sourced from reference TRBV7-9 and TRBJ2-2, is DTGVSQNPRHKITKRGQNVTFRCDPISEHNRLYWYRQTLGQGPEFLTYFQNEAQLEKSRLLSDRFSAERPKGSFSTLEIQRTEQGDSAMYLCASRLDRVYSTGELFFGEGSRLTVL.

This clonotype was seen more than once but under ten times. This chain joins TRBV7-2 and TRBJ2-3, with D perhaps matching TRBD2 (5 bases). CDR3 length: 14 residues. Trimming left V 3 bases short and J 2 bases short, with 9 bases between. Germline V gene lookup returns CDR1 SGHTA and CDR2 FQGNSA. CDR3 amino acids: CASSLLDSTDTQYF. CDR3 DNA sequence: TGTGCCAGCAGCTTGTTGGACTCCACAGATACGCAGTATTTT.

This clonotype was observed many times. The chain recombines TRBV30 with TRBJ1-2, with D hard to call. CDR3 length: 14 amino acids. The germline V gene encodes CDR1 GTSNPN and CDR2 SVGIG (reference sequence). Trimming stripped 0 bases from V and 3 bases from J, with 11 bases between. CDR3 protein: CAWSVFEGDYGYTF. DNA for the CDR3: TGTGCCTGGAGTGTATTCGAGGGAGACTATGGCTACACCTTC. The whole variable domain, remainder taken from reference TRBV30 and TRBJ1-2, is SQTIHQWPATLVQPVGSPLSLECTVEGTSNPNLYWYRQAAGRGLQLLFYSVGIGQISSEVPQNLSASRPQDRQFILSSKKLLLSDSGFYLCAWSVFEGDYGYTFGSGTRLTVV.

This clonotype was counted ten times or more. The rearrangement joins TRBV6-5 to TRBJ1-3; D remains unclear. The V end lost 0 bases, the J end lost 1 base, and 1 base lay between the germline ends. Germline V gives CDR1 MNHEY, CDR2 SVGAGI. The CDR3 runs 13 residues. The CDR3 DNA follows: TGTGCCAGCAGTTACTCATCTGGAAACACCATATATTTT. Translated: CASSYSSGNTIYF.